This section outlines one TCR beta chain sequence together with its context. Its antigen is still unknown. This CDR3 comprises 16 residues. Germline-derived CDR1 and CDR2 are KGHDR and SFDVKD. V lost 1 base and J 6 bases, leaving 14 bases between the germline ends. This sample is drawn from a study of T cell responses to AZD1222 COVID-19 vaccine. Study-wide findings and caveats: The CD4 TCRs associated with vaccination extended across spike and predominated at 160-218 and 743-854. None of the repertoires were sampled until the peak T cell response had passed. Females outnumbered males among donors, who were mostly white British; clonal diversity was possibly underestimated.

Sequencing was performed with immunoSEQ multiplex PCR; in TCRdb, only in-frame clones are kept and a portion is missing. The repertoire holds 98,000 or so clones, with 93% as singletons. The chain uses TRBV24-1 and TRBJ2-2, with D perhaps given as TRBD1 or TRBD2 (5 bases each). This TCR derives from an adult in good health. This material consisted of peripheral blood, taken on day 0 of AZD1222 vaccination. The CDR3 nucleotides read TGTGCCACCAGTGATTTACCAGGGACGTTCGCCGGGGAGCTGTTTTTT. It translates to CATSDLPGTFAGELFF.